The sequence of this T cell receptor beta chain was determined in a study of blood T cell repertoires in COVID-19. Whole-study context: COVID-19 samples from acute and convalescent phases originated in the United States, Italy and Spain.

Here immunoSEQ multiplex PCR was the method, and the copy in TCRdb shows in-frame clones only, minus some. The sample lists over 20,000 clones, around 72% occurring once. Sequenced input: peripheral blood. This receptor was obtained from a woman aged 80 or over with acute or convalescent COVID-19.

CDR3 nucleotide sequence: TGTGCCATCAGTGAGTTGGGGACAGTACCCTACGAGCAGTACTTC. It codes for CAISELGTVPYEQYF. V is TRBV10-3 and J is TRBJ2-7; 7 bases align to TRBD1. Trimming took 1 base from V and 2 from J; bases not matched to a gene: 5. From germline, CDR1 is ENHRY and CDR2 SYGVKD. The CDR3 is made up of 15 amino acids.